This TCR beta chain was documented in a study of T-cell memory formation after mild COVID-19. Study background: Most TCR clusters belonged to a single donor. Regarding the study as a whole: Nothing confirmed that second-wave clones peaking on day 37 were specific for SARS-CoV-2. Balance between CD4 and CD8 was seen in clones contracting day 15 to 85, and a CD4+ lean was seen in later expanders.

Trimming took 3 bases from V and 2 from J, leaving 3 bases between them. This CDR3 has 11 residues. CDR1 is SQVTM, CDR2 ANQGSEA, per germline. TCRdb ran MiXCR on the 5' RACE reads and lists one entry per CDR3 protein. The sample includes approximately 350,000 distinct CDR3 sequences, approximately 15% of them seen just once. In regard to this clonotype: Its antigen is currently unknown.

This chain uses TRBV29-1 with TRBJ2-3; no firm D call. Material: PBMCs or a T cell subset sorted from them (not recorded which). The TCR sequence derives from a man younger than 35 who had mild COVID-19 (a few samples of this study predate the infection). Cell type and time point are not known. The chain's CDR3 is CSVDLTDTQYF. CDR3 sequence (DNA): TGCAGCGTTGACCTCACAGATACGCAGTATTTT.